This T cell receptor (beta chain) was obtained from a study of T cell changes during pregnancy in multiple sclerosis. The assay was immunoSEQ multiplex PCR, and TCRdb's table has in-frame clones only and misses some. Among about 92,000 clones listed, 85% to 95% were seen once. CDR1 and CDR2 (germline): KGHSH, LQKENI. V gave up 3 bases and J gave up 7 bases; unmatched junction bases: 11. The CDR3 is 16 residues long. In its sample, this clone was seen once. The material sequenced was peripheral blood, taken in the third trimester of pregnancy. The sequence came from a female donor with multiple sclerosis, enrolled in a pregnancy study. The V gene is TRBV18, the J gene TRBJ2-2; 7 nucleotides align to TRBD2. The CDR3, as DNA: TGTGCCAGCTCACCCCCGGGCGGGAGCTTCGACGGGGAGCTGTTTTTT. This sequence encodes CASSPPGGSFDGELFF.